These T cell receptor beta chains were read from a single sample in a study of metastatic and nonmetastatic thyroid tumors. TCRdb redid the clone calls on the PCR reads using MiXCR. The data hold some 28,000 clones, with around 15% observed a single time. Sequenced sample: blood. Receptors originate from a female donor with papillary thyroid cancer or a benign thyroid nodule (not recorded which). Some clones in this sample may be carry-over from other donors' samples. Each CDR3 is given without its conserved first and last residue.

v_gene: TRBV28; CDR3aa: ASSLGTGDGYT
v_gene: TRBV29-1; CDR3aa: SSSGDTEAF
v_gene: TRBV3-1; CDR3aa: ASSQGWGTPLH
v_gene: TRBV6-1; CDR3aa: ASSNGGTEAF
v_gene: TRBV12-3/TRBV12-4; CDR3aa: ASSFGQLMNEKLF
v_gene: TRBV6-1; CDR3aa: ASKQRLNTEAF
v_gene: TRBV11-2; CDR3aa: ASSSRDGSNQPQH
v_gene: TRBV15; CDR3aa: ATSRTRRAGELF
v_gene: TRBV6-1; CDR3aa: ASKPGQGDYGYT
v_gene: TRBV7-8; CDR3aa: ASSLPSGGRGANVLT
v_gene: TRBV12-3/TRBV12-4; CDR3aa: ASSFGPGVNSPLH
v_gene: TRBV11-1; CDR3aa: ASSLQGRSTDTQY
v_gene: TRBV28; CDR3aa: ASRSQGAWARGYT
v_gene: TRBV12-3/TRBV12-4; CDR3aa: ASSFDNEGGYT
v_gene: TRBV20-1; CDR3aa: SASRVAGALNSGANVLT
v_gene: TRBV11-2; CDR3aa: ASSFGQGKQY
v_gene: TRBV5-5; CDR3aa: ASSLRGPGQGYDEQY
v_gene: TRBV19; CDR3aa: ASSFSVRDRPNSPLH
v_gene: TRBV20-1; CDR3aa: SARDGSWGSGNTIY
v_gene: TRBV6-1; CDR3aa: ASTPLGKDQPQH
v_gene: TRBV5-1; CDR3aa: ASSLIRTTNEQF
v_gene: TRBV14; CDR3aa: ASSKDPRYGYT
v_gene: TRBV20-1; CDR3aa: SARVAGAPYNEQF
v_gene: TRBV19; CDR3aa: ASSITTGTDNEQF
v_gene: TRBV5-1; CDR3aa: ASSPGTGGGKLF
v_gene: TRBV28; CDR3aa: ASSLWDNYEQY
v_gene: TRBV7-7; CDR3aa: ASSQEGGSADTQY
v_gene: TRBV2; CDR3aa: ASSHPPSGSTDTQY
v_gene: TRBV10-3; CDR3aa: AIKSRGTGGHEQY
v_gene: TRBV5-1; CDR3aa: ASKVTGAYEQY
v_gene: TRBV28; CDR3aa: ASSISQPQH
v_gene: TRBV5-1; CDR3aa: ASSLAQYSGNTIY
v_gene: TRBV5-1; CDR3aa: ASSLLGFPSGGSTDTQY
v_gene: TRBV12-3/TRBV12-4; CDR3aa: ASSLGQGVGEQY
v_gene: TRBV6-1; CDR3aa: ASRAGTSGGSEQF
v_gene: TRBV20-1; CDR3aa: SARPHLNTEAF
v_gene: TRBV11-2; CDR3aa: ASSLGGQETQY
v_gene: TRBV4-1; CDR3aa: ASSQVPPGGWNQPQH
v_gene: TRBV28; CDR3aa: ASKDRRLNTEAF
v_gene: TRBV11-2; CDR3aa: ASSGVYEQY
v_gene: TRBV5-1; CDR3aa: ASSPDRELGNEQF
v_gene: TRBV6-1; CDR3aa: ASSGGQGNTDTQY